This is a list of T cell receptor beta chains from one sample in a study of beta chain features in type 1 diabetes. The data were produced by immunoSEQ multiplex PCR, yet TCRdb's version contains in-frame clones alone and is incomplete. The sample has hundreds of thousands of clones, 15% to 17% seen once. The sequenced sample was naive CD4+ T cells from blood. The receptors here all came from a young man in good health. The CDR3 runs from the conserved cysteine through the conserved F or W. Each record gives: J gene, V gene, D gene, clone size, CDR3 DNA, CDR3 protein. D genes are given only for firm matches. Where a row states a size, it is once, few, many or the class of an expanded clone; other rows omit it.

TRBJ1-1 TRBV30 NA NA TGTGCCTTCTTAGGAAGGGGCCCGGCTTTCTTT CAFLGRGPAFF
TRBJ2-3 TRBV5-4 NA NA TGTGCCAGCAGCCGGGACCGCAATACGCAGTATTTT CASSRDRNTQYF
TRBJ2-3 TRBV4-2 NA few TGTGCCAGCAGCCGGACGGGGGGCCCAGATACGCAGTATTTT CASSRTGGPDTQYF
TRBJ1-1 TRBV5-1 NA NA TGCGCCAGCAGCTTGGTTTCAGGGTATGGCACTGAAGCTTTCTTT CASSLVSGYGTEAFF
TRBJ2-5 TRBV2 TRBD2 few TGTGCCAGCAGTGGAACTAGCGGGGGGGCGCAGACCCAGTACTTC CASSGTSGGAQTQYF
TRBJ1-1 TRBV7-2 TRBD1 NA TGTGCCAGCAGCTTCCCAATCAGGGGGCGCACGGCTTTCTTT CASSFPIRGRTAFF
TRBJ2-7 TRBV7-6 TRBD1 NA TGTGCCAGCAGCTTAGTGGCAGGGGGCAAGCCCAACGAGCAGTACTTC CASSLVAGGKPNEQYF
TRBJ2-2 TRBV5-5 TRBD2 NA TGTGCCAGCAGCTTAACTAGCGGGAGGAACACCGGGGAGCTGTTTTTT CASSLTSGRNTGELFF
TRBJ2-5 TRBV7-3 NA few TGTGCCAGCAGCTTTTCTTTAGGCGGGGTCGAGACCCAGTACTTC CASSFSLGGVETQYF
TRBJ2-7 TRBV19 NA few TGTGCCAGTAGTATTCGGGACACCACAACCTACGAGCAGTACTTC CASSIRDTTTYEQYF
TRBJ2-5 TRBV5-4 NA few TGTGCCAGCAGCACACGACAGGTCCAAGAGACCCAGTACTTC CASSTRQVQETQYF
TRBJ2-1 TRBV2 TRBD1 few TGTGCCAGCAGAGGCCGGGACAGGGTGTCAAATGAGCAGTTCTTC CASRGRDRVSNEQFF
TRBJ2-7 TRBV18 NA few TGTGCCAGCTCAACACAGAGAAATATTTTTAGCTCCTACGAGCAGTACTTC CASSTQRNIFSSYEQYF
TRBJ2-3 TRBV5-1 TRBD2 few TGCGCCAGCAGCTTACCGACTAGCCCCCACACAGATACGCAGTATTTT CASSLPTSPHTDTQYF
TRBJ1-2 TRBV4-3 NA NA TGCGCCAGCAGCCAAGAGGCCCTCCTGACAGGAATTAATTATGGCTACACCTTC CASSQEALLTGINYGYTF
TRBJ2-2 TRBV7-3 NA few TGTGCCAGCAGCCTAAACGCCGGGACGATCACCGGGGAGCTGTTTTTT CASSLNAGTITGELFF
TRBJ1-1 TRBV9 NA NA TGTGCCAGCAACCGGGGCCCGCGGGGGAACACTGAAGCTTTCTTT CASNRGPRGNTEAFF
TRBJ2-5 TRBV4-3 TRBD2 few TGCGCCAGCAGCCAATTGGCAGCGGGAGATTCTTCAGAGACCCAGTACTTC CASSQLAAGDSSETQYF
TRBJ2-7 TRBV7-3 NA NA TGTGCCAGCAGCCCAGCCCCGACAGGCTACGAGCAGTACTTC CASSPAPTGYEQYF
TRBJ2-2 TRBV25-1 NA NA TGTGCCAGCACCACCACAAAGGGGCGGGGGCCGAACACCGGGGAGCTGTTTTTT CASTTTKGRGPNTGELFF
TRBJ2-7 TRBV5-1 NA NA TGCGCCAGCAGCTCCGGGACGCCCTACGAGCAGTACTTC CASSSGTPYEQYF
TRBJ2-1 TRBV18 NA few TGTGCCAGCTCACCTTTACCTTCCACGGGTGGGTCGGGGCTTCGGAATGAGCAGTTCTTC CASSPLPSTGGSGLRNEQFF
TRBJ2-5 TRBV4-1 NA NA TGCGCCAGCAGCCAAGACAGAGGCGTATGGGCCCAGTACTTC CASSQDRGVWAQYF
TRBJ2-7 TRBV5-1 NA few TGCGCCAGCAGCTTAATCGACAGCTCCTACGAGCAGTACTTC CASSLIDSSYEQYF
TRBJ1-1 TRBV28 NA few TGTGCCAGCAGTTTTATCAGGACAAGCGGTTTCTTT CASSFIRTSGFF
TRBJ2-7 TRBV2 TRBD2 NA TGTGCCAGCAACTTAGCGGGGGGTCCCTACGAGCAGTACTTC CASNLAGGPYEQYF
TRBJ2-1 TRBV6-4 NA few TGTGCCAGCAGTGTTATGATGGGCATTGAGCAGTTCTTC CASSVMMGIEQFF
TRBJ2-7 TRBV28 NA few TGTGCCAGCAGTTTAGGTGGACCCAACGAGCAGTACTTC CASSLGGPNEQYF
TRBJ1-4 TRBV6-5 TRBD1 NA TGTGCCAGCAGTTTTACTAGGGACAGAAGGGGAAAACTGTTTTTT CASSFTRDRRGKLFF
TRBJ1-1 TRBV7-6 TRBD1 NA TGTGCCAGCATCCTCACCCCGGGGCAGGGGGACACTGAAGCTTTCTTT CASILTPGQGDTEAFF
TRBJ1-2 TRBV19 NA NA TGTGCCAGTAGTATGGCAGGGAACTATGGCTACACCTTC CASSMAGNYGYTF
TRBJ2-5 TRBV5-4 NA few TGTGCCAGCAGCTTGGGACACGCCGAGACCCAGTACTTC CASSLGHAETQYF